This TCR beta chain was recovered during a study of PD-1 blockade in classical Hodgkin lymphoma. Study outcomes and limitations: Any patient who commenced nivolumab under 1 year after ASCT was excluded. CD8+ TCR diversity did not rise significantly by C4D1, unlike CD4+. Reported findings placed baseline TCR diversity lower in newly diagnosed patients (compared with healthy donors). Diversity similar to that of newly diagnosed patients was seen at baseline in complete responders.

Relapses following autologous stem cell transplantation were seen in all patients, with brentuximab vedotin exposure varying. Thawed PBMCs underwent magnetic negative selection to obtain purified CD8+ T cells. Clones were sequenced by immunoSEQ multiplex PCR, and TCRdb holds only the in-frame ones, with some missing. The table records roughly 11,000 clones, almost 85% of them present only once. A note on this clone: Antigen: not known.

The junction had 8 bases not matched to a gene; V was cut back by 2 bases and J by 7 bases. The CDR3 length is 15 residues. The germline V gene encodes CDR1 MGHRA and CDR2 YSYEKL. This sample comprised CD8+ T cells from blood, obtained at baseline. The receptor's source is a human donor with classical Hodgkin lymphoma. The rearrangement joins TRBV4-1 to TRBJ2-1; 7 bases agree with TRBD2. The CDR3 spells CASSQQGGRPNEQFF. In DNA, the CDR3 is TGCGCCAGCAGCCAACAAGGCGGGAGACCGAATGAGCAGTTCTTC.